Listed here are 30 T cell receptor beta chains from one sample, sequenced in a study of cytomegalovirus exposure and HLA in healthy donors. This PCR relied on a set of 60 Vbeta primers and 13 Jbeta primers. Clones were sequenced by immunoSEQ multiplex PCR, and TCRdb holds only the in-frame ones, with some missing. There are around 98,000 clones in the sample; more than 60% occur only once, and approximately 9.2% lies in the top ten. The sample taken for sequencing was PBMCs. These receptor sequences come from a human donor in good health.

The chain combines TRBV7-9 with TRBJ1-1; 9 nucleotides agree with TRBD1. V was pared by 2 bases and J by 10 bases, with 11 bases of the junction left unmatched. Per germline, CDR1 SEHNR and CDR2 FQNEAQ (reference sequence). The CDR3 has 15 residues. CDR3 sequence: CASSLILGTGCGAFF. CDR3 in DNA: TGTGCCAGCAGCTTAATTTTGGGGACAGGGTGTGGAGCTTTCTTT.

The CDR3 bases are TGTGCCAGTACGGGACAGGGGGCTTCACCCCTCCACTTT. It specifies CASTGQGASPLHF. This chain links TRBV19 with TRBJ1-6; 12 bases align to TRBD1. J lost 9 bases, V lost 7 bases, and 1 base had no gene match. The CDR3 runs 13 residues. Germline CDR1 LNHDA, CDR2 SQIVND (reference sequence). The variable domain in full, completed from reference TRBV19 and TRBJ1-6, reads DGGITQSPKYLFRKEGQNVTLSCEQNLNHDAMYWYRQDPGQGLRLIYYSQIVNDFQKGDIAEGYSVSREKKESFPLTVTSAQKNPTAFYLCASTGQGASPLHFGNGTRLTVT.

The chain couples TRBV2 to TRBJ2-7, with 8 bases identical to TRBD1. The CDR3 spans 12 residues. V was pared by 6 bases and J by 3 bases, with 1 base of the junction left unmatched. CDR1 and CDR2 (germline): SNHLY, FYNNEI. CDR3 bases: TGTGCCAGCAGAGACAGGGGCTACGAGCAGTACTTC. It encodes CASRDRGYEQYF.

The chain combines TRBV7-9 with TRBJ1-2; 9 nucleotides line up with TRBD1. Per the germline V gene, CDR1 is SEHNR and CDR2 is FQNEAQ (reference sequence). This CDR3 spans 15 amino acids. The V gene end was trimmed by 1 base and the J gene end by 10 bases; junction bases not matched to a gene: 10. The CDR3 DNA reads TGTGCCAGCAGCTTAGATACGGGACAGGGCCCAGTCTACACCTTC. Translated, it gives CASSLDTGQGPVYTF.

This chain joins TRBV11-3 and TRBJ2-3; D is possibly TRBD2 (5 bases). The CDR3 consists of 14 residues. Germline CDR1 is SGHNT and CDR2 is YENEEA. V lost 5 bases and J lost 4, with 13 bases in between. CDR3 nucleotide sequence: TGTGCCAGCAGCGGTGGAGCGGTCTCAGATACGCAGTATTTT. Its translation is CASSGGAVSDTQYF. Looking up the rest from reference TRBV11-3 and TRBJ2-3 gives the full variable domain: EAGVVQSPRYKIIEKKQPVAFWCNPISGHNTLYWYLQNLGQGPELLIRYENEEAVDDSQLPKDRFSAERLKGVDSTLKIQPAELGDSAVYLCASSGGAVSDTQYFGPGTRLTVL.

The chain is built from TRBV25-1 and TRBJ1-5; 7 bases line up with TRBD1. With 2 bases clipped from V and 7 bases from J, the junction kept 5 bases outside the gene matches. Germline CDR1 reads MGHDK; CDR2 reads SYGVNS. The CDR3 sequence is 14 residues long. CDR3 sequence (DNA): TGTGCCAGCAGTGAAACAGGGGAAGGCCAGCCCCAGCATTTT. Translated: CASSETGEGQPQHF.

This clone has a handful of counts. The chain combines TRBV6-1 with TRBJ2-3; D may be TRBD2 (5 bases). This CDR3 spans 14 amino acids. V was shortened by 6 bases and J by 3 bases, with 13 bases between the two germline ends. Germline assignment: CDR1 MNHNS and CDR2 SASEGT. CDR3 sequence reads: CASRGVKETDTQYF. CDR3 DNA: TGTGCCAGCAGGGGAGTCAAAGAGACAGATACGCAGTATTTT.

The V call is TRBV30, the J call TRBJ1-3; D is perhaps TRBD1 (5 bases). With 0 bases removed from V and 8 bases from J, the gap between germline ends came to 17 bases. The CDR3 length is 15 residues. Germline V gives CDR1 GTSNPN, CDR2 SVGIG (reference sequence). CDR3 DNA sequence: TGTGCCTGGAGTGTACCTACCGGGGGAACGGACACCATATATTTT. Amino acids: CAWSVPTGGTDTIYF.

The gene calls are TRBV5-1 and TRBJ1-3; the match to TRBD1 covers 9 bases. V lost 5 bases and J lost 3; bases outside the gene matches: 12. Germline-derived CDR1 and CDR2 are SGHRS and YFSETQ. The CDR3 consists of 17 residues. Here the CDR3 reads CASRSSLDRGDGNTIYF. The CDR3 bases are TGCGCCAGCAGATCGTCGCTGGACAGGGGAGATGGAAACACCATATATTTT.

In this sample, this clone turned up once. The rearrangement uses TRBV10-3 and TRBJ2-2; 8 bases line up with TRBD1. Germline CDR1 and CDR2: ENHRY and SYGVKD. CDR3 length equals 16 residues. J gave up 2 bases and V 6 bases, and 8 bases lay outside the gene matches. CDR3 protein: CAIRTTGVGNTGELFF. The CDR3 region has the DNA TGTGCCATCAGAACGACAGGGGTGGGAAACACCGGGGAGCTGTTTTTT.

The chain links TRBV7-9 to TRBJ1-5, with D unresolved. CDR3 length: 15 amino acids. Trimming cost V 4 bases and J 5 bases, with 15 bases left between them. Looked up from germline, CDR1 is SEHNR and CDR2 is FQNEAQ (reference sequence). CDR3 protein: CASSSGDGRDQPQHF. For the CDR3, the DNA is TGTGCCAGCAGCTCCGGGGATGGCCGGGATCAGCCCCAGCATTTT.

The count of this clone is one. This rearrangement joins TRBV5-1 to TRBJ2-7; 9 bases align to TRBD1. The junction had 9 bases not matched to a gene; V was cut back by 7 bases and J by 1 base. The germline V gene encodes CDR1 SGHRS and CDR2 YFSETQ. There are 15 residues in the CDR3. The DNA of the CDR3 is TGCGCCAGCGGCCCCGGGACAGGGAATTCCTACGAGCAGTACTTC. Residues: CASGPGTGNSYEQYF. The full variable domain, in which reference TRBV5-1 and TRBJ2-7 provide the parts outside the CDR3, is KAGVTQTPRYLIKTRGQQVTLSCSPISGHRSVSWYQQTPGQGLQFLFEYFSETQRNKGNFPGRFSGRQFSNSRSEMNVSTLELGDSALYLCASGPGTGNSYEQYFGPGTRLTVT.

V and J are TRBV6-6 and TRBJ2-7, with TRBD1 matching 7 bases. Unmatched junction bases numbered 2, after V lost 2 bases and J lost 4 bases. Germline CDR1 reads MNHNY; CDR2 reads SVGAGI (reference sequence). The CDR3 spans 13 residues. The CDR3 region is CASSYRGPYEQYF. As DNA, the CDR3 is TGTGCCAGCAGTTACAGGGGGCCGTACGAGCAGTACTTC.

The gene calls are TRBV10-1 and TRBJ1-1; 8 bases line up with TRBD1. CDR1 is WNHNN, CDR2 SYGVQD, per germline (reference sequence). The CDR3 runs 14 residues. Unmatched junction bases numbered 6, after V lost 4 bases and J lost 5 bases. CDR3 nucleotide sequence: TGCGCCAGCAGTGCGACTACAGGGGGGACTGAAGCTTTCTTT. Translation gives CASSATTGGTEAFF.

The V call is TRBV14, the J call TRBJ2-7; 14 bases align to TRBD2. The CDR3 has 21 amino acids. In germline, CDR1 is SGHDN, CDR2 FVKESK. The J segment lost 7 bases and the V segment lost 1 base, leaving 21 bases of the junction unmatched. The CDR3 region has the DNA TGTGCCAGCAGCCAAGTCAACTTCCCCGGGACTAGCGGGGGCGTGAGGTGGGAGCAGTACTTC. Translated, it gives CASSQVNFPGTSGGVRWEQYF.

This clone was seen a few times. This chain uses TRBV6-5 with TRBJ1-1, with D perhaps TRBD1 (5 bases). Trimming cost V 6 bases and J 10 bases, with 15 bases left between them. The CDR3 is 12 amino acids. CDR1 is MNHEY and CDR2 is SVGAGI in the germline V gene. The CDR3 spells CASSLRQGRAFF. In DNA, the CDR3 is TGTGCCAGCAGCCTACGTCAGGGTAGAGCTTTCTTT.

A few counts support this clone. The chain combines TRBV4-1 with TRBJ2-7, with D perhaps being TRBD1 or TRBD2 (6 bases each). The V gene lost 5 bases and the J gene lost 5 bases, with 19 bases spanning the gap. The CDR3 covers 15 residues. Germline V lookup: CDR1 MGHRA, CDR2 YSYEKL. CDR3 nucleotides: TGCGCCAGCAGCAAAGGGGGGCTAGGGGTAGACGAGCAGTACTTC. Encoded protein: CASSKGGLGVDEQYF.

V is TRBV5-1 and J is TRBJ1-2; 7 nucleotides align to TRBD1. From germline, CDR1 is SGHRS and CDR2 YFSETQ. The length of the CDR3 is 14 residues. The V segment lost 4 bases and the J segment 4 bases; nucleotides outside the gene matches: 7. This chain's CDR3 is CASSAIGQVYGYTF. The CDR3 DNA reads TGCGCCAGCAGCGCTATTGGACAGGTCTATGGCTACACCTTC. The whole variable domain, filled in from reference TRBV5-1 and TRBJ1-2, reads KAGVTQTPRYLIKTRGQQVTLSCSPISGHRSVSWYQQTPGQGLQFLFEYFSETQRNKGNFPGRFSGRQFSNSRSEMNVSTLELGDSALYLCASSAIGQVYGYTFGSGTRLTVV.

The chain uses TRBV5-1 and TRBJ2-5; D unresolved. Looked up from germline, CDR1 is SGHRS and CDR2 is YFSETQ. Trimming stripped 1 base from V and 0 bases from J, with 4 bases between. This CDR3 has 13 amino acids. The CDR3 DNA sequence: TGCGCCAGCAGCTTGCAGTACCAAGAGACCCAGTACTTC. It is translated as CASSLQYQETQYF.

This clone was observed a few times. V and J are TRBV19 and TRBJ1-1; D is possibly TRBD1 (6 bases). The CDR3 spans 14 residues. V lost 1 base, J lost 4 bases, and 10 bases lay in between. Germline loops: CDR1 LNHDA, CDR2 SQIVND (reference sequence). The CDR3 here is CASSIAQGGTEAFF. CDR3 DNA: TGTGCCAGTAGTATAGCACAGGGCGGCACTGAAGCTTTCTTT.

V usage is TRBV18 and J usage is TRBJ2-3; D is perhaps TRBD1 (5 bases). Germline lookup yields CDR1 KGHSH and CDR2 LQKENI. V lost 3 bases and J lost 0, with 13 bases in between. The CDR3 covers 16 residues. CDR3 DNA sequence: TGTGCCAGCTCACCGCGAAGAAGGGGAAGCACAGATACGCAGTATTTT. Protein product: CASSPRRRGSTDTQYF.

This clone appeared once. This chain connects TRBV15 to TRBJ1-5, with 12 bases identical to TRBD1. From germline, CDR1 is LNHNV and CDR2 YYDKDF (reference sequence). The CDR3 is 17 amino acids. Germline trimming cut 2 bases from V and 6 bases from J; bases unmatched to any gene: 8. In DNA, the CDR3 is TGTGCCACCAGCAGAAAAACTGGGACAGGGGGCTTTCAGCCCCAGCATTTT. Its protein is CATSRKTGTGGFQPQHF.

V usage is TRBV18 and J usage is TRBJ2-2, with D possibly TRBD1 on 5 matching bases. This CDR3 is 16 amino acids long. Trimming cost V 2 bases and J 4 bases, with 14 bases left between them. The V gene's germline CDR1 is KGHSH and CDR2 LQKENI. This chain's CDR3 is CASSPIGQGATGELFF. CDR3 nucleotide sequence: TGTGCCAGCTCACCAATAGGTCAAGGGGCCACCGGGGAGCTGTTTTTT.

The chain couples TRBV4-2 to TRBJ2-6, with D unresolved. Germline-derived CDR1 and CDR2 are LGHNA and YNFKEQ. The CDR3 covers 15 residues. V shed 1 base and J shed 4 bases, with 8 bases lying between them. The CDR3 reads CASSQAGNGANVLTF. Here the CDR3 DNA reads TGTGCCAGCAGCCAAGCGGGTAACGGGGCCAACGTCCTGACTTTC.

CDR3 sequence (DNA): TGCGCCAGCAGTGAAGGGGGGATCTCGGACAGGGAGAGCAATGAGCAGTTCTTC. This translates into CASSEGGISDRESNEQFF. The chain uses TRBV10-1 and TRBJ2-1; 8 bases are shared with TRBD1. The germline gives CDR1 WNHNN, CDR2 SYGVQD (reference sequence). This CDR3 region has 18 residues. After removal of 3 bases from V and 6 bases from J, the junction contained 16 bases not matched to a gene.

This clone has a single count. This rearrangement joins TRBV4-2 to TRBJ2-7; tentative D call: TRBD1 (5 bases). CDR1 is LGHNA, CDR2 YNFKEQ, per germline. V lost 0 bases to trimming and J lost 3 bases, with 12 bases between them. The CDR3 spans 15 residues. CDR3 bases: TGTGCCAGCAGCCAAGAACTGACAGCACTCTACGAGCAGTACTTC. This translates into CASSQELTALYEQYF.

Only a few counts were recorded for this clone. The chain couples TRBV5-4 to TRBJ2-3, with a weak D call TRBD2 (5 bases). V lost 2 bases to trimming and J lost 6 bases, with 10 bases between them. This CDR3 region has 13 residues. The germline V gene has CDR1 SGHNT and CDR2 YYREEE (reference sequence). CDR3 DNA sequence: TGTGCCAGCAGCTTTACTGCGGGCGATACGCAGTATTTT. It translates to CASSFTAGDTQYF.

The V call is TRBV9, the J call TRBJ2-1; 10 bases fit TRBD1. Trimming removed 3 bases from V and 8 bases from J; junction bases left unmatched: 8. CDR3 length equals 15 residues. In germline, CDR1 is SGDLS, CDR2 YYNGEE. The CDR3 nucleotides read TGTGCCAGCAGCGCCCGGGACAGGGGCCTCGATGAGCAGTTCTTC. Protein: CASSARDRGLDEQFF.

This chain uses TRBV6-4 with TRBJ2-3; 11 bases match TRBD1. Germline V gene lookup returns CDR1 MRHNA and CDR2 SNTAGT. This CDR3 has 16 residues. Trimming at V came to 2 bases and at J to 3 bases, leaving 4 bases not matched to a gene. The CDR3: CASSDQGTGGTDTQYF. CDR3 in DNA: TGTGCCAGCAGTGACCAGGGGACAGGGGGGACAGATACGCAGTATTTT.

V and J are TRBV7-6 and TRBJ2-2; TRBD2 matches at 11 bases. V was pared by 6 bases and J by 0 bases, with 6 bases of the junction left unmatched. CDR1 SGHVS and CDR2 FNYEAQ come from the germline V gene. The CDR3 is 17 residues long. CDR3 coding DNA: TGTGCCAGCAGTCAACTAGCGGGGGACACGAACACCGGGGAGCTGTTTTTT. Translated: CASSQLAGDTNTGELFF.